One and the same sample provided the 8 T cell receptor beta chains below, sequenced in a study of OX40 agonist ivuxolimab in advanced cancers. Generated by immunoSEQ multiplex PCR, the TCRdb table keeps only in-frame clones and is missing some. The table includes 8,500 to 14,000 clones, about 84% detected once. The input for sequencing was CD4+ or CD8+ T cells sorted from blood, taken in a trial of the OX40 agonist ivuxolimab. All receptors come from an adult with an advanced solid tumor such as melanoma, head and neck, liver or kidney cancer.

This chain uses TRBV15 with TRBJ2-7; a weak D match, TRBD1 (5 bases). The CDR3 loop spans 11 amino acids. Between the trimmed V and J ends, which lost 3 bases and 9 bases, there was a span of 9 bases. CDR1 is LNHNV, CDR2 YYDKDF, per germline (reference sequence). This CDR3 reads CATSSQGRQYF. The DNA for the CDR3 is TGTGCCACCAGCAGCCAGGGAAGGCAGTACTTC. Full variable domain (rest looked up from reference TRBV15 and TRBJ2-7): DAMVIQNPRYQVTQFGKPVTLSCSQTLNHNVMYWYQQKSSQAPKLLFHYYDKDFNNEADTPDNFQSRRPNTSFCFLDIRSPGLGDTAMYLCATSSQGRQYFGPGTRLTVT.

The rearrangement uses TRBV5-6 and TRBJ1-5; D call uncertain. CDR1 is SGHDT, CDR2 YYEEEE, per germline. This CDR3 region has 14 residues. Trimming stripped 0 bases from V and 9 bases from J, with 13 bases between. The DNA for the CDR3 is TGTGCCAGCAGCTTGGATCCATCGGGTCGGCCCCAGCATTTT. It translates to CASSLDPSGRPQHF.

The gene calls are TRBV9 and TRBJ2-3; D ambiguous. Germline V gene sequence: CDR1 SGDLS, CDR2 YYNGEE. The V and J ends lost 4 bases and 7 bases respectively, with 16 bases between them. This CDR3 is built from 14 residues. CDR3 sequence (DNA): TGTGCCAGCAGCCCTGATGGGGATCGATATACGCAGTATTTT. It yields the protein CASSPDGDRYTQYF.

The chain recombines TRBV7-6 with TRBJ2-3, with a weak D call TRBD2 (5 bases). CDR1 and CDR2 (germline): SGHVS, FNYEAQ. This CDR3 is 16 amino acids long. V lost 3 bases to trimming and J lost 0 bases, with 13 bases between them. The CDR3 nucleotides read TGTGCCAGCAGCTTCCAATGGGAGTCTAGCACAGATACGCAGTATTTT. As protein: CASSFQWESSTDTQYF.

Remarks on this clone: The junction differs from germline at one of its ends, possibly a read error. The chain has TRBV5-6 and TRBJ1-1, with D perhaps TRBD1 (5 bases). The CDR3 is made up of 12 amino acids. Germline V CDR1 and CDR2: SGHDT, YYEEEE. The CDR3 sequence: CASSFSGPSGEF. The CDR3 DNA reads TGTGCCAGCAGCTTTTCGGGGCCTTCCGGCGAATTT.

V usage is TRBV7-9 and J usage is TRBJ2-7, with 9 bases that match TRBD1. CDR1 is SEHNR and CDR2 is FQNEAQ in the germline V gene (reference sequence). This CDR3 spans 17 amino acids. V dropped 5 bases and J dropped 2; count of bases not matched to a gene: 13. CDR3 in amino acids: CASSPPGQGYRPYEQYF. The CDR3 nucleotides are TGTGCCAGCAGCCCTCCGGGACAGGGTTATCGGCCCTACGAGCAGTACTTC.

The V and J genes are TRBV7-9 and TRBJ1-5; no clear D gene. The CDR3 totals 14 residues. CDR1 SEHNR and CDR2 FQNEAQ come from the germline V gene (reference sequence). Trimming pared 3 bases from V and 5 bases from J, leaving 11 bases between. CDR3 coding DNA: TGTGCCAGCAGCTTTGGATCTACTGATCAGCCCCAGCATTTT. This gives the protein CASSFGSTDQPQHF.

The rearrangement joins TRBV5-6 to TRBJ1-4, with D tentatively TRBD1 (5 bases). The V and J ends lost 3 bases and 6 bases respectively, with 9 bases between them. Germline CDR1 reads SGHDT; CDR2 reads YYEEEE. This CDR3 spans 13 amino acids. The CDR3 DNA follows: TGTGCCAGCAGCTCCGGGACGGATGAAAAACTGTTTTTT. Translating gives CASSSGTDEKLFF.